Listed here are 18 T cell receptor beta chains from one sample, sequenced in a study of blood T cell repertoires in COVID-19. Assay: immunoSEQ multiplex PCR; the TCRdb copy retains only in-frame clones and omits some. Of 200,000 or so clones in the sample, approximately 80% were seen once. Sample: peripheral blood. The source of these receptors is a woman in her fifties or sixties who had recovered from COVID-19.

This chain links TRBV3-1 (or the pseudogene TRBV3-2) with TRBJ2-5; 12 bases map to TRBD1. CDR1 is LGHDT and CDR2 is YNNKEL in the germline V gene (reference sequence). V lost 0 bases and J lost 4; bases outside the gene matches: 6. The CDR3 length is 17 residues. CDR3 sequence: CASSQDRGDRGLETQYF. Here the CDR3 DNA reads TGTGCCAGCAGCCAAGATCGGGGGGACAGGGGGCTAGAGACCCAGTACTTC.

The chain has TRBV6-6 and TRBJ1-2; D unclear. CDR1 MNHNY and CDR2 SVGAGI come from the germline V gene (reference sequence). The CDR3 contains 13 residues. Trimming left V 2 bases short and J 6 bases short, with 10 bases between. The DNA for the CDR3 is TGTGCCAGCAGTTACCCGACTATCGATGGCTACACCTTC. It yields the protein CASSYPTIDGYTF.

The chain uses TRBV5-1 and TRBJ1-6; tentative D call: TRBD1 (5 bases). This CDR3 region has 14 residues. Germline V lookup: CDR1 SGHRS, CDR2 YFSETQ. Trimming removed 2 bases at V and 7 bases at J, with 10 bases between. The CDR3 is CASSFGDYNSPLHF. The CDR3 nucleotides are TGCGCCAGCAGCTTCGGGGACTACAATTCACCCCTCCACTTT.

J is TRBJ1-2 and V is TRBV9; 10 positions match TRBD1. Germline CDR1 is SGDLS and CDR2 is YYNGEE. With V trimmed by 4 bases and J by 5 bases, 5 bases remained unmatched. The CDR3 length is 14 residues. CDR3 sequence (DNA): TGTGCCAGCAGCCCGACAGGGGGCTGGTATGGCTACACCTTC. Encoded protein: CASSPTGGWYGYTF.

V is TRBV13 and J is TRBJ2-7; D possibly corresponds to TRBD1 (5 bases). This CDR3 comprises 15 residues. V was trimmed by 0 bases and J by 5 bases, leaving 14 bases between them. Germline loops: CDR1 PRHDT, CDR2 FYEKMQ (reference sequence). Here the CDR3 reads CASSLGRQGGDEQYF. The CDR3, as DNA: TGTGCCAGCAGCTTAGGTCGGCAGGGCGGCGACGAGCAGTACTTC.

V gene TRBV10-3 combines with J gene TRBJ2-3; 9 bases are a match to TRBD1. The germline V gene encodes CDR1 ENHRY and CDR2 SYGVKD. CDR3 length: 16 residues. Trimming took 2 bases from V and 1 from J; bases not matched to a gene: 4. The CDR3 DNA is TGTGCCATCAGTGAGCAGGGACAGGGAGGCACAGATACGCAGTATTTT. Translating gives CAISEQGQGGTDTQYF.

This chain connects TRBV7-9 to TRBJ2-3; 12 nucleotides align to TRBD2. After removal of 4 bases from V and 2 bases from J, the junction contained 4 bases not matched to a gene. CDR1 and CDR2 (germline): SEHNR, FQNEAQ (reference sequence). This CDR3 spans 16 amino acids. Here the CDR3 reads CASSSGTSGYTDTQYF. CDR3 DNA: TGTGCCAGCAGCTCTGGGACTAGCGGGTACACAGATACGCAGTATTTT.

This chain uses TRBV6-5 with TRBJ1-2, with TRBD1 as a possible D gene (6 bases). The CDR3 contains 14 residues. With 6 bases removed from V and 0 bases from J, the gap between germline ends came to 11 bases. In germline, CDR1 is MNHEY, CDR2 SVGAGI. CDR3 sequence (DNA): TGTGCCAGCAGAACAGGGTCTGCTAACTATGGCTACACCTTC. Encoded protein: CASRTGSANYGYTF.

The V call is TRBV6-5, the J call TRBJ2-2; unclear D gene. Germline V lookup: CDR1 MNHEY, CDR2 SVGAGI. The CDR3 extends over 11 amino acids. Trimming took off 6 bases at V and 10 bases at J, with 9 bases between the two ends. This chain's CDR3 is CASSNRAELFF. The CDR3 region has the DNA TGTGCCAGCAGCAACCGCGCGGAGCTGTTTTTT.

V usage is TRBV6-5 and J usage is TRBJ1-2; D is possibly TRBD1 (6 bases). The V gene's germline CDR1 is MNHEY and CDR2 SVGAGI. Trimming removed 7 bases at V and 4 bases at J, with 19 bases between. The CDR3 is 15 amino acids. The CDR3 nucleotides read TGTGCCAGCATAAACGTCGGGGGGCGAAGCTATGGCTACACCTTC. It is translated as CASINVGGRSYGYTF.

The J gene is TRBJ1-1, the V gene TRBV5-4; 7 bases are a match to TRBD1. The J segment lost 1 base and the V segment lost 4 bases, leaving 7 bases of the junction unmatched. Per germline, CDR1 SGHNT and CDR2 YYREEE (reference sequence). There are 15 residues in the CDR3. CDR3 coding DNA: TGTGCCAGCAGCGGAGAGCAGGGGGGGAACACTGAAGCTTTCTTT. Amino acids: CASSGEQGGNTEAFF.

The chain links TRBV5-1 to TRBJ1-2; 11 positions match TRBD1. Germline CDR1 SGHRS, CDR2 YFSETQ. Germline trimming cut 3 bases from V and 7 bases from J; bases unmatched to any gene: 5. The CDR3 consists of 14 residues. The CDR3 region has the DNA TGCGCCAGCAGCTCGGGACAGGGGGGCGGTGGCTACACCTTC. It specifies CASSSGQGGGGYTF.

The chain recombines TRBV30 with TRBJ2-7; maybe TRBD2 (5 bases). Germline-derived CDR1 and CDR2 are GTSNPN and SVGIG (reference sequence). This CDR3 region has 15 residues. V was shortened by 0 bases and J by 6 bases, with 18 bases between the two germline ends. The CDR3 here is CAWSVRGSLLPEQYF. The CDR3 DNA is TGTGCCTGGAGTGTACGGGGTAGCTTACTTCCCGAGCAGTACTTC. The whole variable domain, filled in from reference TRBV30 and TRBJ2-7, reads SQTIHQWPATLVQPVGSPLSLECTVEGTSNPNLYWYRQAAGRGLQLLFYSVGIGQISSEVPQNLSASRPQDRQFILSSKKLLLSDSGFYLCAWSVRGSLLPEQYFGPGTRLTVT.

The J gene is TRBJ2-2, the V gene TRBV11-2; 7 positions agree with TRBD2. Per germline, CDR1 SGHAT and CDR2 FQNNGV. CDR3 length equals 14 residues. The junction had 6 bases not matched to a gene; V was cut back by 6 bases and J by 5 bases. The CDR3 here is CASSPGGWTGELFF. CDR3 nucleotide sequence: TGTGCCAGCAGTCCGGGGGGTTGGACCGGGGAGCTGTTTTTT.

CDR3 nucleotide sequence: TGTGCCAGCAGCGTAGACAGGGGCTACTACAATGAGCAGTTCTTC. Protein sequence: CASSVDRGYYNEQFF. The genes are TRBV9 and TRBJ2-1; 7 nucleotides align to TRBD1. The CDR3 is made up of 15 amino acids. V lost 0 bases, J lost 3 bases, and 3 bases stayed unmatched. CDR1 is SGDLS, CDR2 YYNGEE, per germline.

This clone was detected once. This CDR3 is CASSLAGGIHNEQFF. CDR3 nucleotides: TGTGCCAGCAGCTTAGCGGGAGGGATCCACAATGAGCAGTTCTTC. The chain carries TRBV11-1 and TRBJ2-1, with 7 bases aligning to TRBD2. Germline CDR1 SGHAT, CDR2 FQDESV (reference sequence). J was trimmed by 5 bases and V by 0 bases; bases with no gene match: 4. The length of the CDR3 is 15 residues.

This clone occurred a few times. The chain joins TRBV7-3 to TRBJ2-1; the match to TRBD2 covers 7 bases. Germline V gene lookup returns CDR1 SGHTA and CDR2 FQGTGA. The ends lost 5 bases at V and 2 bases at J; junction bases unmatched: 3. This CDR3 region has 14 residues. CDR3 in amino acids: CASSPGLAYNEQFF. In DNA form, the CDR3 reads TGTGCCAGCAGCCCAGGACTAGCCTACAATGAGCAGTTCTTC.

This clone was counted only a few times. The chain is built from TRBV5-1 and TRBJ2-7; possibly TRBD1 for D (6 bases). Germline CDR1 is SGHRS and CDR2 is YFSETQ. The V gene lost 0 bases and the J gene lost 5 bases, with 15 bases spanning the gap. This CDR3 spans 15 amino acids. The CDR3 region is CASSLEAGARHEQYF. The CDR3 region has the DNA TGCGCCAGCAGCTTGGAGGCAGGGGCGCGCCACGAGCAGTACTTC.